The rows below give T cell receptor beta chains drawn from one sample of a study of blood T cell repertoires in COVID-19. Only in-frame clones appear in the TCRdb table, and some are missing; sequencing was by immunoSEQ multiplex PCR. This table has 300,000 to 450,000 clones, around 85% appearing once. Sequenced input: peripheral blood. These receptor sequences come from a woman under 30 with acute or convalescent COVID-19. Both conserved end residues are part of each CDR3.

TRBV2	TRBJ1-1	13	CASNGQTNTEAFF
TRBV5-6	TRBJ1-1	13	CASSVDRNTEAFF
TRBV24-1	TRBJ1-2	15	CATSDVGQGGGGYTF
TRBV25-1	TRBJ1-6	18	CASKPQAGAGGVNSPLHF
TRBV25-1	TRBJ1-1	16	CASSDDRAVEDTEAFF
TRBV5-5	TRBJ1-5	13	CASSSQGNQPQHF
TRBV4-1	TRBJ2-7	13	CATSRSETYEQYF
TRBV6-5	TRBJ2-3	15	CASRAGTAYTDTQYF
TRBV9	TRBJ1-5	14	CASSVGGGDQPQHF
TRBV4-1	TRBJ1-5	16	CASSQGYSREFEPQHF
TRBV5-4	TRBJ2-7	14	CASSLEAGSYEQYF
TRBV9	TRBJ2-1	15	CASSVDPAGNNEQFF
TRBV6-5	TRBJ1-3	13	CASRQGSGNTIYF
TRBV27	TRBJ2-7	13	CASSLSTGAEQYF
TRBV3-1/TRBV3-2	TRBJ2-7	14	CASSQVKSSYEQYF
TRBV10-3	TRBJ2-1	15	CAISESGGSYNEQFF
TRBV5-1	TRBJ2-7	15	CASSFRLQDYYEQYF
TRBV24-1	TRBJ1-3	15	CATSDGTVTGNTIYF
TRBV28	TRBJ1-1	15	CASSLIAGKNTEAFF
TRBV5-6	TRBJ1-5	17	CASSLGGALYSNQPQHF
TRBV9	TRBJ1-5	14	CASSKGTLNQPQHF
TRBV5-5	TRBJ1-3	15	CASSRQGSPGNTIYF
TRBV12-3/TRBV12-4	TRBJ1-5	13	CASTLKGTGPQHF
TRBV25-1	TRBJ2-2	16	CASSEAGVGIPGELFF
TRBV5-6	TRBJ2-3	16	CASSGGQGWGTDTQYF
TRBV24-1	TRBJ2-1	21	CATSDLASGPPEVFSYNEQFF
TRBV6-2/TRBV6-3	TRBJ2-7	11	CASSYRDEQYF